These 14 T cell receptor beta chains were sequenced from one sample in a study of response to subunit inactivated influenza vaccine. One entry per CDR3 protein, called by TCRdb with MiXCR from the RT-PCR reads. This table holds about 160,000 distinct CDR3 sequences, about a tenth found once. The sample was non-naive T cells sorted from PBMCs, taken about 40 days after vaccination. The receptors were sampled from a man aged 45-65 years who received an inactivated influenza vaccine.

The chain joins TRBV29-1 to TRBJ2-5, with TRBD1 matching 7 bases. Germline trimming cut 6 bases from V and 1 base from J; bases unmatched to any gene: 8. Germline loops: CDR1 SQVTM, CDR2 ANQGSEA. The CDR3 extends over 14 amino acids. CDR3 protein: CSVCRGTIQETQYF. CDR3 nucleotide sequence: TGCAGCGTCTGCAGGGGGACCATCCAAGAGACCCAGTACTTC.

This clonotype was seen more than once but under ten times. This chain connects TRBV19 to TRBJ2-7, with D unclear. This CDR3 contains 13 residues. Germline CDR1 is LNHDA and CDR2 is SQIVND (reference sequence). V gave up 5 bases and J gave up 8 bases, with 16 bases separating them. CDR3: CASSGTYGFQQYF. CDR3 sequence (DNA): TGTGCCAGTAGTGGCACGTATGGTTTCCAGCAGTACTTC. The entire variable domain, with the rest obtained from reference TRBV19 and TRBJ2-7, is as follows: DGGITQSPKYLFRKEGQNVTLSCEQNLNHDAMYWYRQDPGQGLRLIYYSQIVNDFQKGDIAEGYSVSREKKESFPLTVTSAQKNPTAFYLCASSGTYGFQQYFGPGTRLTVT.

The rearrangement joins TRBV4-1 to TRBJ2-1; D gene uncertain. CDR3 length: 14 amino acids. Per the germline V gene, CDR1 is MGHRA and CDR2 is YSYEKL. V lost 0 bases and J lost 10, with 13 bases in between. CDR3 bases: TGCGCCAGCAGCCAAGAGGTAGTTCGGGCGGAGCAGTTCTTC. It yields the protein CASSQEVVRAEQFF.

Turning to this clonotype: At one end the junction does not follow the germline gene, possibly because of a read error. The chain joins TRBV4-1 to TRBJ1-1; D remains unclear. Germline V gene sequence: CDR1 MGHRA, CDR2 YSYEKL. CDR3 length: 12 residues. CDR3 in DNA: TGTGCCAGCAGCCCTGGGTGGACTGAAGCTTTCTTT. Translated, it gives CASSPGWTEAFF.

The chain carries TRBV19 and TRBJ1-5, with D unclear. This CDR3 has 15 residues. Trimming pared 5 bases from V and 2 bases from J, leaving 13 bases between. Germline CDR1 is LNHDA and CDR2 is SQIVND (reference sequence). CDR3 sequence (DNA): TGTGCCAGTAGTTCCGGGATCCGGGGCAATCAGCCCCAGCATTTT. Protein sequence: CASSSGIRGNQPQHF.

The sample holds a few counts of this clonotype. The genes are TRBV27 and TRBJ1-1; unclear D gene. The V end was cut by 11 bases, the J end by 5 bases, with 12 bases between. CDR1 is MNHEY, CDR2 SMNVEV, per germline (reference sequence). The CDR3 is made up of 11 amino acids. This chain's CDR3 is CASAGWTEAFF. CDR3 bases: TGTGCCTCGGCGGGATGGACTGAAGCTTTCTTT.

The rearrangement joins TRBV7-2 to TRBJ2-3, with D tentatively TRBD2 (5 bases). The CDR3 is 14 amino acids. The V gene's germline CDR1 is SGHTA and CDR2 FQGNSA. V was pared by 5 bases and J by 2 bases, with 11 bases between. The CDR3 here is CASSPLAYTDTQYF. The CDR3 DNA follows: TGTGCCAGCAGCCCTCTAGCCTACACAGATACGCAGTATTTT.

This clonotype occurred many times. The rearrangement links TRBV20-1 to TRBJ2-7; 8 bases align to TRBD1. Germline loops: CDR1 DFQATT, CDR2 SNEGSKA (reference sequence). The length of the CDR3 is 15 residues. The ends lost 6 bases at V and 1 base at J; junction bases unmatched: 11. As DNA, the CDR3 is TGCAGTGCAAGAACCGGGACAGGAGAATCCTACGAGCAGTACTTC. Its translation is CSARTGTGESYEQYF.

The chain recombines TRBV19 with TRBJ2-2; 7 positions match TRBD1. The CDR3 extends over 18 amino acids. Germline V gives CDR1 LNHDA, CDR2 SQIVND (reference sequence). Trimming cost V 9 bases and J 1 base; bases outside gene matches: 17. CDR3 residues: CASRSTWDRGMNTGELFF. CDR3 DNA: TGTGCCAGCCGGTCAACCTGGGACAGAGGTATGAACACCGGGGAGCTGTTTTTT.

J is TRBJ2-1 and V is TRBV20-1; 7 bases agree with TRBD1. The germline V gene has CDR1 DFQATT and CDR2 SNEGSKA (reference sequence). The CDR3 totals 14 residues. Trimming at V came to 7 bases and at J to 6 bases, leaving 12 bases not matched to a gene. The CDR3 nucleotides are TGCAGTGTCACATTCCCGGGACAGTTCAATGAGCAGTTCTTC. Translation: CSVTFPGQFNEQFF.

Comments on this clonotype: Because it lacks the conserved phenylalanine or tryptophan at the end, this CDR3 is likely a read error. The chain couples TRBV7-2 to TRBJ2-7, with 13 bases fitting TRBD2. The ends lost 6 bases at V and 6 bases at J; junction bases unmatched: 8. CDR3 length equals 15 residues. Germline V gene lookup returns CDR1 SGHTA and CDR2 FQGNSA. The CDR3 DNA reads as TGTGCCAGCAGTAGGACTAGCGGGAGTCCAGGCGAGCAGTACCTC. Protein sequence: CASSRTSGSPGEQYL.

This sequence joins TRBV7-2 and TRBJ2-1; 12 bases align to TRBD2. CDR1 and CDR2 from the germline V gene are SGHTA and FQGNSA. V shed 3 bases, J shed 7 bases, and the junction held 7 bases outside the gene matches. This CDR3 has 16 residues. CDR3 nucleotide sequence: TGTGCCAGCAGCTTTACTAGCGGGGGGAGGGTGAATGAGCAGTTCTTC. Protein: CASSFTSGGRVNEQFF.

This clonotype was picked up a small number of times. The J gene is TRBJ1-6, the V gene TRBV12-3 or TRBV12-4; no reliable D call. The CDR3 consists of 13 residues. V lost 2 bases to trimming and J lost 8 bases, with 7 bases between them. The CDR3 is CASSLIRDSPLHF. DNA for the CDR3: TGTGCCAGCAGTTTAATCCGGGATTCACCCCTCCACTTT.

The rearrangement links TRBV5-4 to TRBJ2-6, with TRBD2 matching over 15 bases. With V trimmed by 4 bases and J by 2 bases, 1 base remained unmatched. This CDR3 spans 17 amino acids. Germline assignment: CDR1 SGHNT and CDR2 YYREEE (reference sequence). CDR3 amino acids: CASSRTSGGAGANVLTF. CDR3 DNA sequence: TGTGCCAGCAGCCGGACTAGCGGGGGGGCTGGGGCCAACGTCCTGACTTTC.